This passage covers 21 T cell receptor beta chains from one sample sequenced in a study of blood T cell repertoires in COVID-19. Libraries were prepared by immunoSEQ multiplex PCR; TCRdb keeps only in-frame clonotypes and omits some of them. The sample holds about 170,000 clones; about 83% are singletons and the top ten take under 3.5%. Input material: peripheral blood. All receptors derive from a woman of 80 years or more with COVID-19, enrolled during active disease.

This clone is a singleton in its sample. The rearrangement uses TRBV11-3 and TRBJ2-1, with 13 bases matching TRBD2. The CDR3 covers 18 residues. The ends lost 1 base at V and 9 bases at J; junction bases unmatched: 12. Germline CDR1 SGHNT, CDR2 YENEEA. The CDR3 is CASSLVGTSGRDSGEQFF. Written as DNA, the CDR3 is TGTGCCAGCAGCTTAGTGGGTACTAGCGGGAGGGATTCGGGTGAGCAGTTCTTC.

Remarks on this clone: The junction and the germline gene differ at one end; a read error may be behind it. The CDR3 here is CASSSRDSTYTQYF. CDR3 nucleotide sequence: TGTGCCAGCAGCTCCCGGGACAGCACATATACGCAGTATTTT. The rearrangement links TRBV11-1 to TRBJ2-3; 7 bases are shared with TRBD1. This CDR3 has 14 amino acids. Germline CDR1 reads SGHAT; CDR2 reads FQDESV (reference sequence).

The chain carries TRBV11-2 and TRBJ2-5; 7 bases agree with TRBD2. Germline-derived CDR1 and CDR2 are SGHAT and FQNNGV. Trimming cost V 5 bases and J 5 bases; bases outside gene matches: 11. CDR3 length equals 15 residues. CDR3 protein: CASSLRDYPGETQYF. The CDR3 DNA is TGTGCCAGCAGCCTCCGGGACTACCCAGGGGAGACCCAGTACTTC.

The rearrangement uses TRBV10-2 and TRBJ2-1; the match to TRBD2 covers 14 bases. This CDR3 is 18 amino acids long. CDR1 WSHSY and CDR2 SAAADI come from the germline V gene. V lost 1 base and J lost 5; bases outside the gene matches: 7. The CDR3 spells CASSEWGLAGVGHNEQFF. CDR3 in DNA: TGCGCCAGCAGTGAGTGGGGACTAGCGGGAGTAGGCCACAATGAGCAGTTCTTC.

The V call is TRBV10-3, the J call TRBJ2-1; 11 bases align to TRBD2. The CDR3 is 17 amino acids. CDR1 is ENHRY and CDR2 is SYGVKD in the germline V gene. Trimming took 7 bases from V and 8 from J; bases not matched to a gene: 16. CDR3 amino acids: CAITGARSSGGADEQFF. In DNA form, the CDR3 reads TGTGCCATCACGGGGGCCCGTAGTAGCGGGGGGGCCGATGAGCAGTTCTTC.

The rearrangement links TRBV5-1 to TRBJ2-3; D may be TRBD1 (6 bases). This CDR3 comprises 15 residues. Trimming shortened V by 5 bases and J by 2 bases, and 15 bases separated the two germline ends. Germline values: CDR1 SGHRS, CDR2 YFSETQ. The CDR3 DNA reads as TGCGCCAGCAGGCACCGGGACATATCCACAGATACGCAGTATTTT. Amino acids: CASRHRDISTDTQYF.

Remarks on this clone: The same CDR3 can be traced to other DNA sequences in this sample. The chain carries TRBV7-2 and TRBJ1-1; 7 nucleotides match TRBD1. Germline CDR1 SGHTA, CDR2 FQGNSA. V was pared by 2 bases and J by 1 base, with 1 base of the junction left unmatched. This CDR3 comprises 14 residues. Here the CDR3 DNA reads TGTGCCAGCAGCTTACAGGGGGGGAACACTGAAGCTTTCTTT. Protein: CASSLQGGNTEAFF.

V usage is TRBV7-8 and J usage is TRBJ2-1; 7 nucleotides match TRBD2. V shed 0 bases, J shed 4 bases, and the junction held 3 bases outside the gene matches. The length of the CDR3 is 15 residues. Germline CDR1 SGHVS, CDR2 FQNEAQ. As DNA, the CDR3 is TGTGCCAGCAGCTTAGCACTAGCGCTGTACAATGAGCAGTTCTTC. This gives the protein CASSLALALYNEQFF.

J is TRBJ2-3 and V is TRBV19; 7 positions agree with TRBD2. The CDR3 is 13 residues long. Germline V gene lookup returns CDR1 LNHDA and CDR2 SQIVND (reference sequence). Trimming cost V 5 bases and J 5 bases; bases outside gene matches: 4. The DNA for the CDR3 is TGTGCCAGTAGTTTGGGGGGGTTAGATACGCAGTATTTT. This encodes CASSLGGLDTQYF.

The rearrangement joins TRBV9 to TRBJ2-1; 12 nucleotides line up with TRBD2. In germline, CDR1 is SGDLS, CDR2 YYNGEE. The V and J ends lost 7 bases and 4 bases, in that order; junction bases with no gene match: 3. CDR3 size: 14 residues. CDR3 residues: CASSTSGGYNEQFF. The CDR3 region has the DNA TGTGCCAGCTCAACTAGCGGGGGGTACAATGAGCAGTTCTTC.

This chain joins TRBV13 and TRBJ2-1; 9 nucleotides align to TRBD1. Per the germline V gene, CDR1 is PRHDT and CDR2 is FYEKMQ (reference sequence). The CDR3 has 16 residues. Germline trimming cut 6 bases from V and 7 bases from J; bases unmatched to any gene: 13. The CDR3 DNA is TGTGCCAGCAGTTCTCCCTTTGACAGGGGGGAAAATGAGCAGTTCTTC. Its translation: CASSSPFDRGENEQFF.

This clone was counted once. The gene calls are TRBV12-5 and TRBJ2-2; 11 bases are a match to TRBD2. Germline CDR1 LGHNT, CDR2 FRNRAP. This CDR3 is 17 amino acids long. V dropped 1 base and J dropped 4; count of bases not matched to a gene: 5. CDR3 sequence: CASGLDLAGGGTGELFF. The CDR3 DNA is TGTGCTAGTGGTTTGGACCTAGCGGGAGGAGGCACCGGGGAGCTGTTTTTT.

Only a few counts were recorded for this clone. V is TRBV18 and J is TRBJ1-1; TRBD1 matches at 10 bases. Germline V gene data show CDR1 as KGHSH and CDR2 as LQKENI. V trimming: 4 bases; J trimming: 3 bases; junction bases outside the gene matches: 5. The CDR3 runs to 15 residues. The CDR3 coding sequence is TGTGCCAGCTCACTGGGACAGGGGATGGACACTGAAGCTTTCTTT. Translating it yields CASSLGQGMDTEAFF.

For the CDR3, the DNA is TGCAGCGTTTTAGAACTAGCGGGAGACCTCTACGAGCAGTACTTC. Amino acid sequence: CSVLELAGDLYEQYF. The V and J genes are TRBV29-1 and TRBJ2-7, with 11 bases aligning to TRBD2. The CDR3 is 15 residues long. Unmatched junction bases numbered 9, after V lost 5 bases and J lost 3 bases. The germline V gene has CDR1 SQVTM and CDR2 ANQGSEA.

This chain joins TRBV7-2 and TRBJ2-1; D is possibly TRBD2 (5 bases). Per germline, CDR1 SGHTA and CDR2 FQGNSA. The CDR3 is 14 residues long. V gave up 1 base and J gave up 3 bases, with 7 bases separating them. The chain's CDR3 is CASSLDRGYNEQFF. CDR3 in DNA: TGTGCCAGCAGCTTAGACCGGGGCTACAATGAGCAGTTCTTC.

The chain joins TRBV28 to TRBJ2-5, with 11 bases identical to TRBD1. The CDR3 sequence is 16 residues long. V dropped 6 bases and J dropped 4; count of bases not matched to a gene: 10. Germline V gene lookup returns CDR1 MDHEN and CDR2 SYDVKM. The CDR3 sequence: CASRHTDRGQGETQYF. Here the CDR3 DNA reads TGTGCCAGCAGACATACGGACAGGGGGCAAGGAGAGACCCAGTACTTC.

The chain links TRBV4-1 to TRBJ2-7; D may be TRBD1 (6 bases). Germline CDR1 reads MGHRA; CDR2 reads YSYEKL. The CDR3 is made up of 16 amino acids. V lost 1 base to trimming and J lost 3 bases, with 16 bases between them. CDR3 loop: CASSQAGQGIFYEQYF. Here the CDR3 DNA reads TGCGCCAGCAGCCAAGCGGGGCAGGGGATTTTCTACGAGCAGTACTTC.

The gene calls are TRBV5-1 and TRBJ2-7; D may be TRBD2 (5 bases). Germline V CDR1 and CDR2: SGHRS, YFSETQ. Trimming stripped 0 bases from V and 7 bases from J, with 17 bases between. This CDR3 region has 15 residues. The CDR3 DNA reads TGCGCCAGCAGCTTGGGGACTCCCGTCCTCAGTGAGCAGTACTTC. It specifies CASSLGTPVLSEQYF.

The J gene is TRBJ1-6, the V gene TRBV6-4; D uncertain. Germline CDR1 MRHNA, CDR2 SNTAGT. With 6 bases removed from V and 9 bases from J, the gap between germline ends came to 15 bases. This CDR3 comprises 14 residues. The CDR3 protein is CASRSMVGGSPLHF. The CDR3 bases are TGTGCCAGCAGAAGCATGGTTGGAGGTTCACCCCTCCACTTT.

V usage is TRBV19 and J usage is TRBJ2-5, with D possibly TRBD2 on 6 matching bases. Germline CDR1 is LNHDA and CDR2 is SQIVND (reference sequence). CDR3 length equals 15 residues. Between the trimmed V and J ends, which lost 6 bases and 5 bases, there was a span of 19 bases. The CDR3 region is CASSHRTSLGETQYF. The CDR3 nucleotides are TGTGCCAGTAGCCACCGAACTAGCTTGGGCGAGACCCAGTACTTC. Complete variable domain (other parts from reference TRBV19 and TRBJ2-5): DGGITQSPKYLFRKEGQNVTLSCEQNLNHDAMYWYRQDPGQGLRLIYYSQIVNDFQKGDIAEGYSVSREKKESFPLTVTSAQKNPTAFYLCASSHRTSLGETQYFGPGTRLLVL.

The chain is built from TRBV28 and TRBJ1-1; 10 bases are shared with TRBD1. The ends lost 2 bases at V and 3 bases at J; junction bases unmatched: 3. The CDR3 has 15 residues. Germline CDR1 reads MDHEN; CDR2 reads SYDVKM. The CDR3 here is CASSLIGTGDTEAFF. The CDR3 bases are TGTGCCAGCAGTTTAATAGGGACAGGGGACACTGAAGCTTTCTTT.